Described below is a single T cell receptor (beta chain) sequence and its context. This sample was included in a study of blood T cell repertoires in COVID-19. On the study more broadly: Acute and convalescent COVID-19 samples came from the United States, Italy and Spain. From T cells, B-cell-depleted T cells, or PBMCs came the material, which was cDNA or gDNA.

TCRdb's table, derived via immunoSEQ multiplex PCR, lists solely in-frame clones and lacks some. The sample lists a few hundred thousand clones; roughly 85% were seen once. Participant-reported clinical history was the basis for cohort assignment. What the recovered Cohort 3 donors had was two negative PCRs, clearance, or symptom resolution. This CDR3 comprises 14 residues. The chain carries TRBV21-1 and TRBJ2-3; the DNA was not compared with TRBD2, the D call given in the table. TRBV21-1 is reported as a pseudogene. Sequencing was performed on PBMCs or T cells enriched from blood (not recorded which). This TCR came from a man aged 40-49 years who had recovered from COVID-19. This CDR3 reads CASSKILVQYTQYF. CDR3 in DNA: TGTGCCAGCAGCAAAATACTAGTTCAATATACGCAGTATTTT.